The 30 T cell receptor beta chains reported below all come from one sample, sequenced in a study of neurological immune-mediated disorders. TCRdb itself ran the 5' RACE reads through MiXCR, one entry per CDR3 protein. The sample comprises roughly 100,000 distinct CDR3 sequences, 3.5% of which are singletons, and 5% to 6.5% rests with the top ten. Sequenced material: PBMCs. These receptors were collected from a woman younger than 35 with multiple sclerosis.

This clonotype has ten or more counts. The chain uses TRBV27 and TRBJ2-1; unclear D gene. The CDR3 covers 13 residues. Trimming left V 3 bases short and J 9 bases short, with 12 bases between. Germline V CDR1 and CDR2: MNHEY, SMNVEV (reference sequence). CDR3: CASSLVARSEQFF. For the CDR3, the DNA is TGTGCCAGCAGTTTGGTAGCCCGTAGTGAGCAGTTCTTC.

In regard to this clonotype: Without the conserved terminal phenylalanine or tryptophan, this CDR3 likely stems from a read error. The chain recombines TRBV20-1 with TRBJ2-1, with D possibly TRBD2 on 5 matching bases. V lost 5 bases and J lost 5, with 13 bases in between. CDR1 and CDR2 from the germline V gene are DFQATT and SNEGSKA (reference sequence). The CDR3 loop spans 13 amino acids. The chain's CDR3 is CSAGRRAHNEQFV. For the CDR3, the DNA is TGCAGTGCTGGGCGGCGGGCCCACAATGAGCAGTTCGTC.

This clonotype appeared many times. V gene TRBV20-1 combines with J gene TRBJ1-2, with D hard to call. CDR1 and CDR2 (germline): DFQATT, SNEGSKA (reference sequence). V gave up 0 bases and J gave up 4 bases, with 6 bases separating them. The CDR3 sequence is 12 residues long. CDR3 nucleotide sequence: TGCAGTGCTAGAGACGGTACCTATGGCTACACCTTC. Amino acids: CSARDGTYGYTF.

In this sample, this clonotype turned up many times. This sequence joins TRBV5-1 and TRBJ2-7; TRBD1 matches at 12 bases. The germline V gene has CDR1 SGHRS and CDR2 YFSETQ. V shed 9 bases and J 8 bases; nucleotides not matched to a gene: 12. This CDR3 comprises 14 residues. The CDR3 spells CATARGQGAAKQYF. As DNA, the CDR3 is TGCGCCACCGCTCGGGGACAGGGGGCCGCTAAGCAGTACTTC. Variable domain in full (rest from reference TRBV5-1 and TRBJ2-7): KAGVTQTPRYLIKTRGQQVTLSCSPISGHRSVSWYQQTPGQGLQFLFEYFSETQRNKGNFPGRFSGRQFSNSRSEMNVSTLELGDSALYLCATARGQGAAKQYFGPGTRLTVT.

The table lists this clonotype with many counts. The rearrangement links TRBV7-2 to TRBJ2-3; D ambiguous. The CDR3 has 14 amino acids. Germline V lookup: CDR1 SGHTA, CDR2 FQGNSA. V dropped 5 bases and J dropped 0 bases, with 9 bases sitting between them. CDR3 loop: CASSPTTSTDTQYF. As DNA, the CDR3 is TGTGCCAGCAGCCCAACGACTAGCACAGATACGCAGTATTTT.

This clonotype was counted at least ten times. V is TRBV20-1 and J is TRBJ1-4; D remains ambiguous. V gave up 3 bases and J gave up 8 bases, with 13 bases separating them. This CDR3 comprises 13 residues. Germline values: CDR1 DFQATT, CDR2 SNEGSKA (reference sequence). CDR3: CSASKAGYEKLFF. Here the CDR3 DNA reads TGCAGTGCTAGTAAGGCCGGTTACGAAAAACTGTTTTTT.

Comment on this clonotype: This may stem from a read error, because a much larger clone lies one nucleotide away. The chain employs TRBV18 and TRBJ1-3; TRBD1 matches 7 bases. With 6 bases clipped from V and 1 base from J, the junction kept 6 bases outside the gene matches. In germline, CDR1 is KGHSH, CDR2 LQKENI. The CDR3 covers 15 residues. The CDR3 DNA follows: TGTGCCAGCTCCCCCGTGACAGGGTCTGGAAACACCATATATTTT. Its protein product is CASSPVTGSGNTIYF.

This clonotype was picked up many times. The chain is built from TRBV5-1 and TRBJ1-1; 8 positions agree with TRBD1. Germline V gives CDR1 SGHRS, CDR2 YFSETQ. The J segment lost 1 base and the V segment lost 3 bases, leaving 8 bases of the junction unmatched. This CDR3 region has 16 residues. CDR3 protein: CASSSGTGSSNTEAFF. The CDR3 DNA reads as TGCGCCAGCAGCTCCGGGACAGGTTCTTCGAACACTGAAGCTTTCTTT. The full variable domain, in which reference TRBV5-1 and TRBJ1-1 provide the parts outside the CDR3, is KAGVTQTPRYLIKTRGQQVTLSCSPISGHRSVSWYQQTPGQGLQFLFEYFSETQRNKGNFPGRFSGRQFSNSRSEMNVSTLELGDSALYLCASSSGTGSSNTEAFFGQGTRLTVV.

This clonotype was detected ten times or more. This rearrangement joins TRBV3-1 to TRBJ1-1; 9 bases are shared with TRBD1. The CDR3 sequence is 17 residues long. J was trimmed by 4 bases and V by 0 bases; bases with no gene match: 9. Germline V gene lookup returns CDR1 LGHDT and CDR2 YNNKEL (reference sequence). This CDR3 is CASSQDLTGGWVTEAFF. The CDR3 coding sequence is TGTGCCAGCAGCCAAGATCTAACAGGGGGCTGGGTCACTGAAGCTTTCTTT.

In its sample, this clonotype was seen many times. The CDR3 bases are TGTGCCAGCAGCGAAAGCGGAGCCCAAGAGACCCAGTACTTC. It yields the protein CASSESGAQETQYF. The V gene is TRBV5-4, the J gene TRBJ2-5, with a tentative D call TRBD2 (5 bases). The germline V and J ends were trimmed by 4 bases and 1 base, with 11 bases remaining between them. The CDR3 length is 14 residues. Germline loops: CDR1 SGHNT, CDR2 YYREEE (reference sequence).

This clonotype was picked up many times. The genes are TRBV3-1 and TRBJ2-2; TRBD2 might be the D (5 bases). The CDR3 is 16 residues long. V was cut by 4 bases and J by 5 bases, with 17 bases left in between. Germline loops: CDR1 LGHDT, CDR2 YNNKEL (reference sequence). CDR3 region: CASSPGSEVGTGELFF. CDR3 nucleotide sequence: TGTGCCAGCAGCCCGGGAAGCGAAGTTGGTACCGGGGAGCTGTTTTTT. Looking up the rest from reference TRBV3-1 and TRBJ2-2 gives the full variable domain: DTAVSQTPKYLVTQMGNDKSIKCEQNLGHDTMYWYKQDSKKFLKIMFSYNNKELIINETVPNRFSPKSPDKAHLNLHINSLELGDSAVYFCASSPGSEVGTGELFFGEGSRLTVL.

This clonotype was detected many times. J is TRBJ1-5 and V is TRBV7-2; no firm D call. Germline CDR1 reads SGHTA; CDR2 reads FQGNSA. This CDR3 is built from 15 residues. V was trimmed by 2 bases and J by 4 bases, leaving 12 bases between them. CDR3 sequence reads: CASSLSQGSNQPQHF. The CDR3, as DNA: TGTGCCAGCAGCTTATCGCAAGGGAGTAATCAGCCCCAGCATTTT.

This clonotype was seen ten or more times. The chain links TRBV20-1 to TRBJ2-5; perhaps TRBD1 as D (5 bases). There are 15 residues in the CDR3. The germline V gene has CDR1 DFQATT and CDR2 SNEGSKA (reference sequence). V shed 1 base and J shed 4 bases, with 16 bases lying between them. CDR3 amino acids: CSARGTMGLSETQYF. The CDR3 region has the DNA TGCAGTGCTAGAGGGACAATGGGGCTTTCAGAGACCCAGTACTTC.

This clonotype was found many times. This chain's CDR3 is CASSAPGTSVNNEQFF. In nucleotides, the CDR3 is TGTGCCAGCAGCGCCCCCGGGACTAGCGTAAACAATGAGCAGTTCTTC. The rearrangement joins TRBV7-8 to TRBJ2-1; the match to TRBD2 covers 10 bases. CDR1 and CDR2 from the germline V gene are SGHVS and FQNEAQ. Trimming removed 5 bases from V and 5 bases from J; junction bases left unmatched: 9. The CDR3 loop spans 16 amino acids. Full variable domain (rest looked up from reference TRBV7-8 and TRBJ2-1): GAGVSQSPRYKVAKRGQDVALRCDPISGHVSLFWYQQALGQGPEFLTYFQNEAQLDKSGLPSDRFFAERPEGSVSTLKIQRTQQEDSAVYLCASSAPGTSVNNEQFFGPGTRLTVL.

This clonotype has at least ten counts. J is TRBJ1-1 and V is TRBV10-2, with TRBD1 as a possible D gene (5 bases). This CDR3 contains 11 residues. The germline V gene encodes CDR1 WSHSY and CDR2 SAAADI. Trimming pared 8 bases from V and 10 bases from J, leaving 14 bases between. CDR3 residues: CASGGGRLAFF. Here the CDR3 DNA reads TGCGCCAGCGGCGGGGGGAGGTTAGCTTTCTTT.

This clonotype was seen ten or more times. The chain links TRBV14 to TRBJ1-1, with D perhaps matching TRBD1 (6 bases). Germline-derived CDR1 and CDR2 are SGHDN and FVKESK. The CDR3 has 15 residues. Trimming removed 0 bases from V and 5 bases from J, with 13 bases in between. The CDR3 region is CASSQDWGLDTEAFF. The CDR3 nucleotides read TGTGCCAGCAGCCAAGATTGGGGGCTGGATACTGAAGCTTTCTTT.

Judged by abundance, this clonotype is medium-sized. This chain uses TRBV3-1 with TRBJ2-7, with D possibly TRBD2 on 6 matching bases. V lost 1 base, J lost 2 bases, and 6 bases lay in between. There are 13 residues in the CDR3. Germline V gene lookup returns CDR1 LGHDT and CDR2 YNNKEL (reference sequence). CDR3 in amino acids: CASSQGTTYEQYF. Written as DNA, the CDR3 is TGTGCCAGCAGCCAAGGGACTACCTACGAGCAGTACTTC.

This clonotype was observed many times. The chain combines TRBV20-1 with TRBJ2-1; 8 nucleotides agree with TRBD1. Germline V CDR1 and CDR2: DFQATT, SNEGSKA (reference sequence). Trimming cost V 1 base and J 9 bases; bases outside gene matches: 11. The CDR3 is 15 residues long. The CDR3 is CSARVFGRGPTEQFF. The CDR3, as DNA: TGCAGTGCTAGAGTTTTCGGCAGGGGGCCCACTGAGCAGTTCTTC.

In this sample, this clonotype turned up many times. The genes are TRBV11-2 and TRBJ2-1; D gene unclear. The CDR3 consists of 13 residues. V lost 5 bases, J lost 8 bases, and 13 bases lay in between. Per germline, CDR1 SGHAT and CDR2 FQNNGV. CDR3 sequence: CASSRDRGDEQFF. Here the CDR3 DNA reads TGTGCCAGCAGCCGCGATAGAGGCGATGAGCAGTTCTTC.

This clonotype was observed at least ten times. The V gene is TRBV11-2, the J gene TRBJ2-1; D ambiguous. Germline CDR1 is SGHAT and CDR2 is FQNNGV. Trimming removed 0 bases from V and 4 bases from J, with 10 bases in between. The length of the CDR3 is 15 residues. CDR3 amino acids: CASSLDRAAYNEQFF. The CDR3 DNA follows: TGTGCCAGCAGCTTAGATCGGGCGGCATACAATGAGCAGTTCTTC.

This clonotype was recorded many times. CDR3: CASSKIPWGQPQHF. CDR3 nucleotides: TGTGCCAGCAGTAAGATTCCGTGGGGTCAGCCCCAGCATTTT. The V call is TRBV27, the J call TRBJ1-5; D not resolved. Germline CDR1 reads MNHEY; CDR2 reads SMNVEV (reference sequence). The germline V and J ends were trimmed by 5 bases and 6 bases, with 14 bases remaining between them. CDR3 length: 14 amino acids.

This clonotype showed up many times. The chain couples TRBV6-2 or TRBV6-3 to TRBJ1-5, with 10 nucleotides matching TRBD1. Germline CDR1 reads MNHEY; CDR2 reads SVGEGT. The CDR3 spans 15 residues. Trimming took 5 bases from V and 4 from J; bases not matched to a gene: 5. CDR3 bases: TGTGCCAGCAGTCTGGACAGGGGGGTTAATCAGCCCCAGCATTTT. Translation: CASSLDRGVNQPQHF.

This clonotype was seen ten or more times. V is TRBV7-6 and J is TRBJ1-4, with no clear D. V was cut by 1 base and J by 5 bases, with 14 bases left in between. The CDR3 is made up of 16 amino acids. Germline CDR1 and CDR2: SGHVS and FNYEAQ. The chain's CDR3 is CASSLGNQVFNEKLFF. CDR3 in DNA: TGTGCCAGCAGCTTAGGAAATCAAGTTTTCAATGAAAAACTGTTTTTT.

This clonotype has at least ten counts. This chain joins TRBV5-6 and TRBJ1-2; weak D call: TRBD1 (5 bases). The CDR3 length is 17 residues. Germline CDR1 SGHDT, CDR2 YYEEEE. V lost 5 bases, J lost 2 bases, and 22 bases lay in between. The CDR3 DNA sequence: TGTGCCAGCAGGTCGACATCTGATTGGGGGAAGAACTATGGCTACACCTTC. Its translation is CASRSTSDWGKNYGYTF. The variable domain in full, completed from reference TRBV5-6 and TRBJ1-2, reads DAGVTQSPTHLIKTRGQQVTLRCSPKSGHDTVSWYQQALGQGPQFIFQYYEEEERQRGNFPDRFSGHQFPNYSSELNVNALLLGDSALYLCASRSTSDWGKNYGYTFGSGTRLTVV.

In this sample, this clonotype turned up many times. V is TRBV7-8 and J is TRBJ2-7; a possible D gene is TRBD1 (6 bases). V lost 5 bases and J 0 bases, leaving 14 bases between the germline ends. Germline values: CDR1 SGHVS, CDR2 FQNEAQ. The CDR3 spans 15 residues. The CDR3 nucleotides read TGTGCCAGCAGCCGAAGTCGGGACAACTCCTACGAGCAGTACTTC. Encoded protein: CASSRSRDNSYEQYF.

This clonotype was observed many times. This rearrangement joins TRBV5-4 to TRBJ1-6; D ambiguous. This CDR3 comprises 20 residues. The V end was cut by 0 bases, the J end by 0 bases, with 19 bases between. Germline CDR1 and CDR2: SGHNT and YYREEE (reference sequence). The CDR3 DNA follows: TGTGCCAGCAGCTTGGATGCAGGTGATACAACCAACTCCTATAATTCACCCCTCCACTTT. Amino acids: CASSLDAGDTTNSYNSPLHF.

This clonotype was recorded at least ten times. The chain is built from TRBV3-1 and TRBJ1-5; D gene uncertain. CDR1 is LGHDT and CDR2 is YNNKEL in the germline V gene (reference sequence). Trimming took 1 base from V and 2 from J, leaving 12 bases between them. This CDR3 spans 16 amino acids. CDR3 nucleotide sequence: TGTGCCAGCAGCCAAGTGTGGGGAGAGGGCAATCAGCCCCAGCATTTT. This sequence encodes CASSQVWGEGNQPQHF.

This clonotype has a count of ten or more. The chain is built from TRBV7-2 and TRBJ2-7, with D maybe TRBD1 (6 bases). V lost 1 base and J 4 bases, leaving 17 bases between the germline ends. The CDR3 spans 16 residues. Germline CDR1 reads SGHTA; CDR2 reads FQGNSA. CDR3 nucleotides: TGTGCCAGCAGCTTAGACCAGGACAGTGGGGTTTACGAGCAGTACTTC. It yields the protein CASSLDQDSGVYEQYF.

As concerns this clonotype: This clone may be a read error of a much larger clone one base away. The chain employs TRBV29-1 and TRBJ2-2, with D perhaps matching TRBD1 or TRBD2 (5 bases each). CDR1 and CDR2 (germline): SQVTM, ANQGSEA. This CDR3 region has 15 residues. CDR3 sequence: CSVEVVAVNTGALFF. The CDR3 DNA sequence: TGCAGCGTTGAAGTAGTCGCGGTGAACACCGGGGCGCTGTTTTTT.

This clonotype was found many times. The chain combines TRBV12-3 or TRBV12-4 with TRBJ2-1; 8 bases fit TRBD1. Trimming removed 1 base from V and 6 bases from J; junction bases left unmatched: 5. There are 15 residues in the CDR3. The CDR3 sequence: CASSLVTGGSNEQFF. The CDR3, as DNA: TGTGCCAGCAGTTTAGTCACAGGGGGATCCAATGAGCAGTTCTTC.